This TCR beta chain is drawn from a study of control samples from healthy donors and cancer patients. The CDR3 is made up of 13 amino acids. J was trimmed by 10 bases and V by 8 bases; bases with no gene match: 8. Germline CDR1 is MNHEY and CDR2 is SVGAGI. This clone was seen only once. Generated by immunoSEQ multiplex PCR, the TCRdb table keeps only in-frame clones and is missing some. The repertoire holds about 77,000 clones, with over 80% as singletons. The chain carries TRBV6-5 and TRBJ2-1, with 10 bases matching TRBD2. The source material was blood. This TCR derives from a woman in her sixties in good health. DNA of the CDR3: TGTGCCAGCCGTCTCGGACTAGCGGAGGAGCAGTTCTTC. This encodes CASRLGLAEEQFF.